The entry below describes one T cell receptor (beta chain). The authors ran a second PCR of about 7 to 11 cycles using a sample-barcoded 5' primer and a J-beta primer mix. One entry per CDR3 protein results from TCRdb running MiXCR on the 5' RACE reads. Here the sample spans 780,000 or so distinct CDR3 sequences, just under 25% being singletons. The CDR3 sequence is 15 residues long. CDR1 MNHEY and CDR2 SVGEGT come from the germline V gene. The data stem from a study of blood T cells in healthy people across ages. Study-level information: Capturing about one barcoded beta molecule per two T cells was achieved by template switching.

The sample was also linked to a second study, of T cells of mothers and their children. This second study notes: The sample comes from 8 or 9 healthy Caucasian donors: mothers and children. Related mother-child pairs showed slightly, non-significantly higher overlap than unrelated pairs.

This TCR came from a boy between 10 and 17 years old in good health. This chain joins TRBV6-2 or TRBV6-3 and TRBJ2-5; 8 bases are a match to TRBD2. Judging by the DNA end, TRBJ2-1 fits better; the J call may be wrong. Sequenced input: blood. CDR3 amino acids: CASSSTGLGGNEQFF. DNA of the CDR3: TGTGCCAGCAGTTCGACGGGACTAGGGGGCAATGAGCAGTTCTTC.